These 21 T cell receptor beta chains were all obtained from the same sample, sequenced in a study of Graves' ophthalmopathy and Graves' hyperthyroidism. Amplified material comprised TCR beta CDR3 regions derived from RNA transcripts. Scientists carried out first-round RT-PCR using HTBI primers and then a second-round multiplex PCR. From the multiplex PCR reads, TCRdb called clonotypes with MiXCR, one entry per CDR3 protein. The sample has a few hundred thousand distinct CDR3 sequences, 17% seen once. The sequencing input was peripheral blood. All receptors derive from an adult woman with stable Graves' hyperthyroidism.

This clonotype was observed many times. A much larger clone lies a single base off, so this may be a read error. The chain uses TRBV12-3 or TRBV12-4 and TRBJ1-6; TRBD1 aligns across 8 bases. The CDR3 sequence is 15 residues long. This chain's CDR3 is CASRDGQGRDSHLHF. CDR3 bases: TGTGCCAGCAGAGACGGACAGGGACGGGATTCACACCTCCACTTT.

As concerns this clonotype: It may be a read error: a sequence one base away is much more abundant. The rearrangement uses TRBV5-5 and TRBJ2-4; 7 bases are shared with TRBD1. V lost 4 bases to trimming and J lost 9 bases; unmatched junction nucleotides: 13. The CDR3 loop spans 15 amino acids. The germline V gene has CDR1 SGHKS and CDR2 YYEKEE (reference sequence). CDR3 nucleotide sequence: TGTGCCAGCAGCCATACGACAGGGTTTGTAAGCATTCAGTACTTC. This sequence encodes CASSHTTGFVSIQYF.

CDR3 DNA: TGCGCCAGCAGCTCGAATCGGGGGAGTAGCTCCTACGAGCAGTACTTC. Translating it yields CASSSNRGSSSYEQYF. The V call is TRBV5-1, the J call TRBJ2-7; tentatively, D is TRBD2 (6 bases). The CDR3 spans 16 residues. The ends were cut back, 3 bases at V and 0 bases at J, with 16 bases in the middle. Germline CDR1 and CDR2: SGHRS and YFSETQ.

Ten or more counts support this clonotype. The rearrangement uses TRBV4-1 and TRBJ2-7; 8 bases map to TRBD2. Germline CDR1 reads MGHRA; CDR2 reads YSYEKL. V lost 4 bases, J lost 0 bases, and 8 bases stayed unmatched. The CDR3 loop spans 16 amino acids. CDR3 coding DNA: TGCGCCAGCAGCCCTAATGCGCGGGAGGCCTCCTACGAGCAGTACTTC. This gives the protein CASSPNAREASYEQYF.

This clonotype appeared many times. The V call is TRBV30, the J call TRBJ2-7; 9 bases line up with TRBD1. In germline, CDR1 is GTSNPN, CDR2 SVGIG (reference sequence). The CDR3 covers 15 residues. V shed 2 bases and J 5 bases; nucleotides not matched to a gene: 10. The CDR3 here is CAWSTGGQGRHEQYF. The CDR3 coding sequence is TGTGCCTGGAGTACGGGAGGACAGGGGAGACACGAGCAGTACTTC.

In this sample, this clonotype turned up many times. The rearrangement links TRBV7-9 to TRBJ2-2; the match to TRBD2 covers 7 bases. Germline V gives CDR1 SEHNR, CDR2 FQNEAQ (reference sequence). The CDR3 loop spans 14 amino acids. The ends lost 2 bases at V and 3 bases at J; junction bases unmatched: 0. CDR3 coding DNA: TGTGCCAGCAGCTTACGGGGGGACACCGGGGAGCTGTTTTTT. Its translation: CASSLRGDTGELFF.

The table lists this clonotype with a few counts. This chain uses TRBV5-1 with TRBJ1-2, with TRBD1 identical over 9 bases. Trimming at V came to 0 bases and at J to 3 bases, leaving 9 bases not matched to a gene. This CDR3 is built from 17 residues. Germline CDR1 reads SGHRS; CDR2 reads YFSETQ. In nucleotides, the CDR3 is TGCGCCAGCAGCTTGGGGGGACAGGGCATTTCGGACTATGGCTACACCTTC. Translating it yields CASSLGGQGISDYGYTF.

This clonotype was observed many times. J is TRBJ1-2 and V is TRBV30; D is unclear. V was pared by 6 bases and J by 4 bases, with 6 bases between. The CDR3 consists of 10 residues. The germline V gene encodes CDR1 GTSNPN and CDR2 SVGIG (reference sequence). CDR3 region: CACDLYGYTF. The DNA of the CDR3 is TGTGCCTGTGATCTCTATGGCTACACCTTC.

This chain links TRBV5-1 with TRBJ2-5, with TRBD2 identical over 13 bases. CDR1 and CDR2 from the germline V gene are SGHRS and YFSETQ. The V and J ends lost 4 bases and 0 bases, in that order; junction bases with no gene match: 3. CDR3 length: 16 amino acids. Here the CDR3 DNA reads TGCGCCAGCAGCGTGGGACTAGCGGGATACCAAGAGACCCAGTACTTC. This translates into CASSVGLAGYQETQYF.

The chain recombines TRBV6-1 with TRBJ1-1, with TRBD1 identical over 7 bases. V was clipped by 7 bases and J by 4 bases; unmatched bases: 9. CDR1 is MNHNS, CDR2 SASEGT, per germline. This CDR3 spans 14 amino acids. CDR3 region: CASKEGADGTEAFF. Here the CDR3 DNA reads TGTGCCAGCAAAGAGGGGGCGGACGGCACTGAAGCTTTCTTT.

This clonotype was seen repeatedly, ten times or more. This chain joins TRBV27 and TRBJ2-7, with 12 bases fitting TRBD2. The CDR3 runs to 15 residues. Germline V CDR1 and CDR2: MNHEY, SMNVEV (reference sequence). V trimming: 5 bases; J trimming: 6 bases; junction bases outside the gene matches: 8. CDR3 loop: CASSTSGRPRGEQYF. Written as DNA, the CDR3 is TGTGCCAGCAGTACTAGCGGGAGGCCCCGTGGCGAGCAGTACTTC.

This clonotype was seen a handful of times. A much larger clone differs by one base, so this may be a read error. This chain connects TRBV29-1 to TRBJ2-2; D perhaps matches TRBD2 (5 bases). The CDR3 length is 12 residues. Per the germline V gene, CDR1 is SQVTM and CDR2 is ANQGSEA. The CDR3 coding sequence is TGCAGCGTTGGGTCGAACACCGGGGAGCTGTGTTTT. As protein: CSVGSNTGELCF.

This clonotype was recorded many times. Relative to the germline gene, one junction end is altered; a read error may explain this. The chain has TRBV2 and TRBJ2-5; either TRBD1 or TRBD2 may supply D (6 bases each). This CDR3 comprises 12 residues. Germline V gives CDR1 SNHLY, CDR2 FYNNEI. The CDR3: CATARRGLIPSF. CDR3 bases: TGTGCCACCGCCCGCCGGGGGCTAATCCCCAGCTTC.

CDR3: CASSPGDRVNTEAFF. In DNA form, the CDR3 reads TGTGCCAGCAGTCCTGGGGACAGGGTGAACACTGAAGCTTTCTTT. V is TRBV28 and J is TRBJ1-1; 9 nucleotides align to TRBD1. The CDR3 is made up of 15 amino acids. Germline V lookup: CDR1 MDHEN, CDR2 SYDVKM. V shed 5 bases and J 0 bases; nucleotides not matched to a gene: 4.

This clonotype has at least ten counts. The rearrangement uses TRBV15 and TRBJ2-5; D unclear. The CDR3 length is 13 residues. Germline assignment: CDR1 LNHNV and CDR2 YYDKDF (reference sequence). V was cut by 0 bases and J by 2 bases, with 4 bases left in between. CDR3 sequence reads: CATSREPQETQYF. The CDR3 DNA reads as TGTGCCACCAGCAGAGAGCCGCAAGAGACCCAGTACTTC.

The genes are TRBV7-9 and TRBJ1-2; the match to TRBD1 covers 7 bases. Germline trimming cut 0 bases from V and 1 base from J; bases unmatched to any gene: 2. The CDR3 totals 15 residues. Germline-derived CDR1 and CDR2 are SEHNR and FQNEAQ (reference sequence). CDR3 DNA: TGTGCCAGCAGCTTAGCCCAGGGGGTTAACTATGGCTACACCTTC. Translation gives CASSLAQGVNYGYTF.

Ten or more counts support this clonotype. The chain has TRBV6-1 and TRBJ1-2, with 12 nucleotides matching TRBD1. This CDR3 is built from 16 residues. Germline CDR1 MNHNS, CDR2 SASEGT. V shed 5 bases and J 3 bases; nucleotides not matched to a gene: 7. Here the CDR3 reads CASSTGTGGTDYGYTF. In nucleotides, the CDR3 is TGTGCCAGCAGTACCGGGACAGGGGGCACAGACTATGGCTACACCTTC.

At least ten counts were recorded for this clonotype. V and J are TRBV29-1 and TRBJ2-7; the match to TRBD1 covers 10 bases. J lost 4 bases, V lost 7 bases, and 13 bases had no gene match. Germline assignment: CDR1 SQVTM and CDR2 ANQGSEA. The CDR3 runs 15 residues. CDR3 sequence reads: CSGAEPGQGPYEQYF. CDR3 in DNA: TGCAGCGGTGCTGAACCGGGACAGGGGCCGTACGAGCAGTACTTC.

This clonotype was seen repeatedly, ten times or more. CDR3 DNA sequence: TGTGCCAGCGGAAGCAGGGAGTCCTACGAGCAGTACTTC. As protein: CASGSRESYEQYF. The genes are TRBV7-9 and TRBJ2-7; D possibly uses TRBD1 or TRBD2 (5 bases each). Trimming removed 8 bases from V and 1 base from J, with 12 bases in between. The germline V gene encodes CDR1 SEHNR and CDR2 FQNEAQ (reference sequence). The CDR3 has 13 residues.

The chain combines TRBV4-1 with TRBJ2-4, with 10 bases that match TRBD2. This CDR3 has 17 amino acids. Trimming took 4 bases from V and 6 from J; bases not matched to a gene: 12. Germline lookup yields CDR1 MGHRA and CDR2 YSYEKL. As DNA, the CDR3 is TGCGCCAGCAGCCTGACCTCTAGCGGGAGTTTCAGAAACATTCAGTACTTC. Its translation: CASSLTSSGSFRNIQYF.

The sample holds many counts of this clonotype. This chain connects TRBV6-5 to TRBJ2-2; D perhaps matches TRBD2 (6 bases). V gave up 5 bases and J gave up 8 bases, with 12 bases separating them. This CDR3 is built from 13 residues. Germline V lookup: CDR1 MNHEY, CDR2 SVGAGI. The DNA for the CDR3 is TGTGCCAGCAGTCGGGACTTGCTGGGGGAGCTGTTTTTT. Its protein is CASSRDLLGELFF.